This T cell receptor (beta chain) was sequenced in a study of blood T cells in healthy people across ages. Between the trimmed V and J ends, which lost 3 bases and 8 bases, there was a span of 14 bases. The CDR3 is 15 amino acids. Germline V gene data show CDR1 as MDHEN and CDR2 as SYDVKM. Donors each provided roughly 10 milliliters of peripheral blood. A second PCR of roughly 7 to 11 cycles used a sample-barcoded 5' primer and a J-beta primer mix. From the 5' RACE reads, TCRdb called clonotypes with MiXCR, one entry per CDR3 protein. The table has some 1.6 million distinct CDR3 sequences, about 31% seen once.

The chain employs TRBV28 and TRBJ1-6; no clear D. The receptor was isolated from a woman aged 25-40 years in good health. The sequencing input was blood. CDR3: CASSFPGRHDSPLHF. As DNA, the CDR3 is TGTGCCAGCAGTTTCCCCGGCCGGCATGATTCACCCCTCCACTTT.